Sequencing of this TCR beta chain was carried out in a study of blood T cells in healthy people across ages. Findings of the study overall: Considered underestimates were the diversity estimates obtained from one million T cells. Both higher diversity and more naive CD4+ cells marked long-lived donors when set against aged donors.

Details on this clonotype: Its antigen is unknown.

It was with a sample-barcoded 5' primer and a J-beta primer mix that a second PCR of roughly 6 to 12 cycles was run. MiXCR, applied by TCRdb to the 5' RACE reads, yields one record per CDR3 protein. The data contain 600,000 to 850,000 distinct CDR3 sequences, around 40% of them singletons. The sequence came from an older woman in good health. The sequenced material came from blood.

CDR3 in DNA: TGCGCCAGCAGCCAAGACGTCCAGGGTACCTACAATGAGCAGTACTTC. Its protein is CASSQDVQGTYNEQYF. The chain couples TRBV4-1 to TRBJ2-7; D may be TRBD1 (5 bases). V lost 0 bases to trimming and J lost 7 bases, with 19 bases between them. Looked up from germline, CDR1 is MGHRA and CDR2 is YSYEKL. The CDR3 is 16 residues long.